Following are 10 T cell receptor beta chains from one sample sequenced in a study of control samples from healthy donors and cancer patients (TCRdb year 2020). Libraries came from the immunoSEQ multiplex PCR assay. In TCRdb, the immuneACCESS table is reduced to in-frame sequences with V and J assigned. These tables do not hold every clone; where another copy was compared, an unresolved V gene accounts for under half, and the others remain unexplained. The sample data list 170,000 or so clones, and around 90% of these were observed just once. Jointly, the top ten make up around 1.4% of the sample. The sample was blood. Source of these receptors: a woman between 50 and 59 years old in good health.

This chain links TRBV5-4 with TRBJ2-2, with D tentatively TRBD1 (8 bases). This CDR3 is 15 amino acids long. Trimming removed 4 bases from V and 6 bases from J, with 16 bases in between. CDR1 and CDR2 (germline): SGHNT, YYREEE (reference sequence). This CDR3 reads CASSTRTGRAGELFF. Written as DNA, the CDR3 is TGTGCCAGCAGCACGAGGACAGGGAGGGCCGGGGAGCTGTTTTTT.

The CDR3: CASSLGQGARGYTF. The CDR3 nucleotides are TGTGCCAGCAGCCTCGGACAGGGGGCCCGTGGCTACACCTTC. V is TRBV3-1 (or the pseudogene TRBV3-2) and J is TRBJ1-2; 11 nucleotides match TRBD1. J gave up 7 bases and V 4 bases, and 5 bases lay outside the gene matches. Germline V gene sequence: CDR1 LGHDT, CDR2 YNNKEL (reference sequence). The CDR3 covers 14 residues.

The J gene is TRBJ2-7, the V gene TRBV27; a possible D gene is TRBD1 (5 bases). Per germline, CDR1 MNHEY and CDR2 SMNVEV (reference sequence). The CDR3 totals 15 residues. Deletions cut 6 bases from V and 1 base from J, with 16 bases between. The CDR3 DNA reads as TGTGCCAGCAGCCGATATAGGGGTGAATCCTACGAGCAGTACTTC. Its protein product is CASSRYRGESYEQYF.

The CDR3, as DNA: TGCGCCAGCAGCCGAGGCTGGATGATCCAAGAGACCCAGTACTTC. This sequence encodes CASSRGWMIQETQYF. The chain is built from TRBV4-1 and TRBJ2-5; D uncertain. This CDR3 has 15 residues. Per germline, CDR1 MGHRA and CDR2 YSYEKL. Trimming took off 4 bases at V and 1 base at J, with 13 bases between the two ends.

The V and J genes are TRBV6-5 and TRBJ1-2; 8 nucleotides agree with TRBD1. Germline V gives CDR1 MNHEY, CDR2 SVGAGI. This CDR3 is 15 amino acids long. With 0 bases clipped from V and 4 bases from J, the junction kept 4 bases outside the gene matches. Here the CDR3 DNA reads TGTGCCAGCAGTTACTCCCCAGGGGGCGGCTATGGCTACACCTTC. It codes for CASSYSPGGGYGYTF.

This clone has only a few counts. The junction does not match germline at one end; this may be a read error. J is TRBJ2-1 and V is TRBV7-7; 10 bases are shared with TRBD1. Germline V CDR1 and CDR2: SSHAT, FNYEAQ (reference sequence). The CDR3 loop spans 15 amino acids. The CDR3 sequence is CASSLATGGIDEQFF. The CDR3, as DNA: TGTGCTAGCAGCTTAGCGACAGGGGGCATCGATGAGCAGTTCTTC.

This clone has a single count. Written as DNA, the CDR3 is TGTGCCAGCAGCGTAGCCAGCGGGGGGACCACAGATACGCAGTATTTT. It specifies CASSVASGGTTDTQYF. The chain is built from TRBV9 and TRBJ2-3, with 9 bases fitting TRBD2. Germline V gene sequence: CDR1 SGDLS, CDR2 YYNGEE. The length of the CDR3 is 16 residues. Trimming at V came to 0 bases and at J to 2 bases, leaving 4 bases not matched to a gene.

The V and J genes are TRBV7-6 and TRBJ2-6; D is unresolved. V lost 1 base and J 0 bases, leaving 7 bases between the germline ends. This CDR3 contains 16 residues. CDR1 is SGHVS and CDR2 is FNYEAQ in the germline V gene. The DNA of the CDR3 is TGTGCCAGCAGCTTAGTCAAAACCTCTGGGGCCAACGTCCTGACTTTC. Amino acids: CASSLVKTSGANVLTF.

V is TRBV28 and J is TRBJ1-2, with 9 nucleotides matching TRBD1. Trimming cost V 2 bases and J 8 bases; bases outside gene matches: 9. This CDR3 is 15 amino acids long. In germline, CDR1 is MDHEN, CDR2 SYDVKM. CDR3 amino acids: CASSLRGQGIDGYTF. In DNA, the CDR3 is TGTGCCAGCAGTTTAAGGGGACAGGGAATTGACGGCTACACCTTC.

V and J are TRBV20-1 and TRBJ1-2; D gene uncertain. Germline V lookup: CDR1 DFQATT, CDR2 SNEGSKA (reference sequence). Trimming shortened V by 3 bases and J by 7 bases, and 12 bases separated the two germline ends. The CDR3 consists of 12 residues. The CDR3 nucleotides read TGCAGTGCTAGTTTGGTTTCCCGTGGCTACACCTTC. Translation: CSASLVSRGYTF.